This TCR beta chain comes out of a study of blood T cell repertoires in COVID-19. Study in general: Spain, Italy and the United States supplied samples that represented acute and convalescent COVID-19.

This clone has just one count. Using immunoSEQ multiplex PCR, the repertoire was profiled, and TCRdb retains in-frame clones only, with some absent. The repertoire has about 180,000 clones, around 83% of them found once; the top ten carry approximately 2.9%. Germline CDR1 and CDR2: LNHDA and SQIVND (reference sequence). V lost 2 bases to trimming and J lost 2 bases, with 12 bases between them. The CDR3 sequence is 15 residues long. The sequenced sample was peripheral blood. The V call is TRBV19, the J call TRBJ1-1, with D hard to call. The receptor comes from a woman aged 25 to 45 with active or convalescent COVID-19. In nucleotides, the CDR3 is TGTGCCAGTAGTATATCGGCCCGGGAAAACACTGAAGCTTTCTTT. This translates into CASSISARENTEAFF.